This T cell receptor (beta chain) emerged from a study of blood T cell repertoires in COVID-19. Germline assignment: CDR1 SGHNT and CDR2 YYREEE (reference sequence). The CDR3 covers 16 residues. Between the trimmed V and J ends, which lost 3 bases and 2 bases, there was a span of 12 bases. Only in-frame clones appear in the TCRdb table, and some are missing; sequencing was by immunoSEQ multiplex PCR. Among approximately 50,000 clones, 75% to 95% were seen once, and the ten largest hold around 6.5%. The rearrangement uses TRBV5-4 and TRBJ1-6, with D possibly being TRBD1 (5 bases). This receptor was taken from a man in his fifties with active COVID-19. The sample taken for sequencing was peripheral blood. The chain's CDR3 is CASSSLVGAYNSPLHF. Written as DNA, the CDR3 is TGTGCCAGCAGCTCGCTCGTAGGGGCCTATAATTCACCCCTCCACTTT.